This paragraph reports one T cell receptor beta chain. One entry per CDR3 protein, called by TCRdb with MiXCR from the PCR reads. The data contain 21,000 or so distinct CDR3 sequences, over 50% of them singletons. The source of the sample is a study of CD4 and CD8 cells across lung adenocarcinoma regions. Deletions cut 5 bases from V and 3 bases from J, with 12 bases between. The CDR3 runs 14 residues. CDR1 and CDR2 from the germline V gene are MNHNS and SASEGT. J is TRBJ2-3 and V is TRBV6-1; D possibly corresponds to TRBD1 (5 bases). Input material: CD8+ T cells from the center of a lung tumor. The sequence derives from a female donor with lung adenocarcinoma. The CD4 and CD8 labels of this study may be unreliable. CDR3 nucleotide sequence: TGTGCCAGCAGTCTCAGGGATTCGACAGATACGCAGTATTTT. It codes for CASSLRDSTDTQYF.